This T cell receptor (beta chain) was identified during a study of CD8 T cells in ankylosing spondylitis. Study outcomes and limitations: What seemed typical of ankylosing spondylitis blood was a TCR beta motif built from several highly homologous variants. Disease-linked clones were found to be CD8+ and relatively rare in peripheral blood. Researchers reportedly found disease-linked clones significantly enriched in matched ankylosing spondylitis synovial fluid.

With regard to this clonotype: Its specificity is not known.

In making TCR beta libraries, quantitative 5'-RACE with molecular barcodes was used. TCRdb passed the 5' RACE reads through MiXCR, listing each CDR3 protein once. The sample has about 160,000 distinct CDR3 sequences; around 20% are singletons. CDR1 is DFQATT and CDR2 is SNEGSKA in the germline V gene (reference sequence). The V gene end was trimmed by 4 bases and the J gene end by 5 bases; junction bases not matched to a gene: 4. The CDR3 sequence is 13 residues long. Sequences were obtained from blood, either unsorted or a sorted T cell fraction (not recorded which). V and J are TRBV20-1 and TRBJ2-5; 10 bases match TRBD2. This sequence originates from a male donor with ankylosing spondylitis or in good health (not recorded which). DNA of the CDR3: TGCAGTGCTAAAAGCGGGAGGGACGAGACCCAGTACTTC. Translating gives CSAKSGRDETQYF.